Listed here are 21 T cell receptor beta chains from one sample, sequenced in a study of T cell changes during pregnancy in multiple sclerosis. Sequencing used immunoSEQ multiplex PCR; TCRdb keeps in-frame clones, though not all of them. Among 70,000 to 80,000 clones, about 90% were seen once, and the ten largest hold 0.43%. The specimen was CD4+ T cells from peripheral blood mononuclear cells, collected before pregnancy. The receptors here all came from a female donor with multiple sclerosis, enrolled in a pregnancy study.

This chain joins TRBV5-1 and TRBJ1-1; the match to TRBD1 covers 7 bases. The V gene's germline CDR1 is SGHRS and CDR2 YFSETQ. The CDR3 sequence is 14 residues long. The V gene end was trimmed by 0 bases and the J gene end by 7 bases; junction bases not matched to a gene: 6. The CDR3 DNA is TGCGCCAGCAGCTTGGTAGACAGGGCTAATGAAGCTTTCTTT. Translated: CASSLVDRANEAFF.

J is TRBJ1-5 and V is TRBV15; 8 bases match TRBD1. The ends lost 5 bases at V and 6 bases at J; junction bases unmatched: 3. The CDR3 covers 13 residues. Looked up from germline, CDR1 is LNHNV and CDR2 is YYDKDF (reference sequence). CDR3: CATSWTGSQPQHF. As DNA, the CDR3 is TGTGCCACCAGCTGGACAGGGAGTCAGCCCCAGCATTTT.

As concerns this clone: In the same sample, other DNA sequences code for this CDR3. V and J are TRBV30 and TRBJ1-4, with D perhaps matching TRBD1 (5 bases). Germline-derived CDR1 and CDR2 are GTSNPN and SVGIG (reference sequence). The CDR3 spans 14 residues. Between the trimmed V and J ends, which lost 0 bases and 7 bases, there was a span of 12 bases. CDR3: CAWSVSGSGEKLFF. In DNA, the CDR3 is TGTGCCTGGAGTGTATCAGGGTCGGGTGAAAAACTGTTTTTT.

The J gene is TRBJ1-1, the V gene TRBV7-6; D is perhaps TRBD1 (5 bases). CDR1 and CDR2 from the germline V gene are SGHVS and FNYEAQ. The CDR3 sequence is 15 residues long. Trimming took off 2 bases at V and 3 bases at J, with 13 bases between the two ends. The CDR3, as DNA: TGTGCCAGCAGCTTACGACAGCCCAGGGACACTGAAGCTTTCTTT. It translates to CASSLRQPRDTEAFF. Full variable domain (outside the CDR3, taken from reference TRBV7-6 and TRBJ1-1): GAGVSQSPRYKVTKRGQDVALRCDPISGHVSLYWYRQALGQGPEFLTYFNYEAQQDKSGLPNDRFSAERPEGSISTLTIQRTEQRDSAMYRCASSLRQPRDTEAFFGQGTRLTVV.

J is TRBJ2-2 and V is TRBV6-5; D gene ambiguous. Germline loops: CDR1 MNHEY, CDR2 SVGAGI. V was pared by 5 bases and J by 7 bases, with 11 bases between. The CDR3 runs to 13 residues. CDR3 nucleotides: TGTGCCAGCAGTCTTCTAGTTGGCGGGGAGCTGTTTTTT. This translates into CASSLLVGGELFF.

The chain joins TRBV5-1 to TRBJ1-1; D not certain. The CDR3 is made up of 13 amino acids. Trimming pared 7 bases from V and 4 bases from J, leaving 14 bases between. Germline V gives CDR1 SGHRS, CDR2 YFSETQ. The CDR3 loop is CASRATTSTEAFF. CDR3 coding DNA: TGCGCCAGCCGCGCTACTACGAGCACTGAAGCTTTCTTT.

The chain carries TRBV5-1 and TRBJ2-7, with TRBD1 matching 8 bases. Germline CDR1 is SGHRS and CDR2 is YFSETQ. After removal of 3 bases from V and 2 bases from J, the junction contained 4 bases not matched to a gene. The CDR3 has 14 residues. This CDR3 reads CASSSGQGPYEQYF. The CDR3 DNA follows: TGCGCCAGCAGCTCCGGACAGGGCCCCTACGAGCAGTACTTC. Full variable domain (outside the CDR3, taken from reference TRBV5-1 and TRBJ2-7): KAGVTQTPRYLIKTRGQQVTLSCSPISGHRSVSWYQQTPGQGLQFLFEYFSETQRNKGNFPGRFSGRQFSNSRSEMNVSTLELGDSALYLCASSSGQGPYEQYFGPGTRLTVT.

Only a few counts were recorded for this clone. The chain carries TRBV5-1 and TRBJ2-3; 12 nucleotides align to TRBD2. The CDR3 consists of 17 residues. Per the germline V gene, CDR1 is SGHRS and CDR2 is YFSETQ. The trim removed 0 bases at V and 6 bases at J, leaving 8 bases unmatched. CDR3 sequence reads: CASSLGTSGMIGDTQYF. CDR3 sequence (DNA): TGCGCCAGCAGCTTGGGGACTAGCGGGATGATTGGGGATACGCAGTATTTT.

This clone was observed a single time. The chain uses TRBV9 and TRBJ2-7; D unresolved. The V and J ends lost 0 bases and 5 bases respectively, with 12 bases between them. Germline V CDR1 and CDR2: SGDLS, YYNGEE. The CDR3 runs 14 residues. The CDR3 is CASSVAYSRDEQYF. The CDR3 DNA reads as TGTGCCAGCAGCGTAGCGTACAGTCGCGACGAGCAGTACTTC.

The CDR3 spells CASSLTFYNEQFF. For the CDR3, the DNA is TGTGCCAGCAGCTTAACTTTCTACAATGAGCAGTTCTTC. V usage is TRBV5-4 and J usage is TRBJ2-1; D is unclear. V gave up 2 bases and J gave up 3 bases, with 6 bases separating them. Germline V gene data show CDR1 as SGHNT and CDR2 as YYREEE (reference sequence). This CDR3 is 13 amino acids long.

This chain joins TRBV19 and TRBJ2-7; tentative D call: TRBD2 (5 bases). CDR3 length: 15 amino acids. V lost 0 bases to trimming and J lost 1 base, with 10 bases between them. Germline V CDR1 and CDR2: LNHDA, SQIVND (reference sequence). The CDR3: CASSIDLAISYEQYF. The CDR3 DNA reads TGTGCCAGTAGTATAGATCTAGCCATATCCTACGAGCAGTACTTC.

The V call is TRBV27, the J call TRBJ2-7; D is unclear. The CDR3 runs 16 residues. V lost 4 bases and J lost 0, with 16 bases in between. Per germline, CDR1 MNHEY and CDR2 SMNVEV (reference sequence). Here the CDR3 DNA reads TGTGCCAGCAGTTCCCCTGGTAGCACCGGCTCCTACGAGCAGTACTTC. Translated: CASSSPGSTGSYEQYF.

J is TRBJ1-1 and V is TRBV30, with a weak D call TRBD1 (5 bases). Germline V gene lookup returns CDR1 GTSNPN and CDR2 SVGIG (reference sequence). The CDR3 has 14 amino acids. Trimming removed 0 bases at V and 0 bases at J, with 8 bases between. CDR3 in amino acids: CAWSVRGMNTEAFF. The DNA of the CDR3 is TGTGCCTGGAGTGTACGGGGGATGAACACTGAAGCTTTCTTT.

The CDR3, as DNA: TGTGTTACTTGGGGAGCCGGGACAGGGGGACCCTACGAGCAGTACTTC. Protein: CVTWGAGTGGPYEQYF. The V gene is TRBV28, the J gene TRBJ2-7, with 11 bases that match TRBD1. The CDR3 spans 16 residues. Per the germline V gene, CDR1 is MDHEN and CDR2 is SYDVKM.

The J gene is TRBJ1-6, the V gene TRBV5-1; TRBD1 matches at 9 bases. Germline assignment: CDR1 SGHRS and CDR2 YFSETQ. The ends lost 3 bases at V and 11 bases at J; junction bases unmatched: 9. The CDR3 totals 15 residues. This chain's CDR3 is CASSSWGGQGTPLHF. The DNA of the CDR3 is TGCGCCAGCAGCTCCTGGGGGGGACAGGGTACACCCCTCCACTTT.

V gene TRBV30 combines with J gene TRBJ2-7; 7 bases line up with TRBD1. V gave up 2 bases and J gave up 2 bases; unmatched junction bases: 3. This CDR3 is built from 13 residues. Germline lookup yields CDR1 GTSNPN and CDR2 SVGIG (reference sequence). The CDR3 nucleotides read TGTGCCTGGAGTCGGGGACAGCCCTACGAGCAGTACTTC. Its translation: CAWSRGQPYEQYF.

This chain joins TRBV30 and TRBJ2-3; TRBD1 aligns across 7 bases. The CDR3 length is 13 residues. Germline lookup yields CDR1 GTSNPN and CDR2 SVGIG (reference sequence). The trim removed 3 bases at V and 2 bases at J, leaving 2 bases unmatched. This CDR3 reads CAWRGTDTDTQYF. CDR3 bases: TGTGCCTGGAGGGGGACAGACACAGATACGCAGTATTTT.

The chain couples TRBV7-2 to TRBJ2-1, with TRBD2 matching over 10 bases. The germline CDR1 and CDR2 sequences are SGHTA and FQGNSA. This CDR3 contains 14 residues. With V trimmed by 5 bases and J by 9 bases, 7 bases remained unmatched. The CDR3 region is CASSPLAGAAEQFF. The CDR3, as DNA: TGTGCCAGCAGCCCTCTAGCGGGGGCGGCTGAGCAGTTCTTC.

The chain is built from TRBV6-1 and TRBJ2-7; 9 bases are shared with TRBD2. The CDR3 is made up of 19 amino acids. Germline V gives CDR1 MNHNS, CDR2 SASEGT. Trimming took 0 bases from V and 0 from J; bases not matched to a gene: 12. This CDR3 reads CASSEAIGGYSGGSYEQYF. The CDR3 DNA sequence: TGTGCCAGCAGTGAAGCCATAGGGGGCTATAGCGGGGGCTCCTACGAGCAGTACTTC.

The rearrangement joins TRBV6-1 to TRBJ1-5; 9 bases are shared with TRBD1. Germline V lookup: CDR1 MNHNS, CDR2 SASEGT. This CDR3 spans 15 amino acids. V trimming: 7 bases; J trimming: 7 bases; junction bases outside the gene matches: 11. The CDR3, as DNA: TGTGCCAGCATGGAGGCCGGGACAGGGAACCAGCCCCAGCATTTT. This gives the protein CASMEAGTGNQPQHF.

The chain recombines TRBV28 with TRBJ2-2, with D hard to call. V was trimmed by 3 bases and J by 6 bases, leaving 11 bases between them. This CDR3 spans 14 amino acids. Germline V gene data show CDR1 as MDHEN and CDR2 as SYDVKM. In DNA, the CDR3 is TGTGCCAGCAGTTTTTGGGCAGCTCCCGGGGAGCTGTTTTTT. Its protein is CASSFWAAPGELFF.